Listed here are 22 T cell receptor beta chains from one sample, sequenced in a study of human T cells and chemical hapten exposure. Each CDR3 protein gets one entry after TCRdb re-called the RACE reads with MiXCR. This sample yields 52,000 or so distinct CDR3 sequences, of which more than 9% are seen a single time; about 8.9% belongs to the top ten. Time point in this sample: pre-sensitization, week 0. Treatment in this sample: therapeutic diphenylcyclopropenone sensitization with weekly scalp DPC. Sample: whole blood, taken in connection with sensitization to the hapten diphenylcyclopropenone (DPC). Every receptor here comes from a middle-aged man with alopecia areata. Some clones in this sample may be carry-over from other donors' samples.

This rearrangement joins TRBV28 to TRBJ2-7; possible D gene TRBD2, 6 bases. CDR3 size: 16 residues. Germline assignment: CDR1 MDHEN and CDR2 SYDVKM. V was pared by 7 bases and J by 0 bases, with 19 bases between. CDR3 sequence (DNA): TGTGCCAGCAACCCAACCCCGGGACTCCCCTCCTACGAGCAGTACTTC. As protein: CASNPTPGLPSYEQYF.

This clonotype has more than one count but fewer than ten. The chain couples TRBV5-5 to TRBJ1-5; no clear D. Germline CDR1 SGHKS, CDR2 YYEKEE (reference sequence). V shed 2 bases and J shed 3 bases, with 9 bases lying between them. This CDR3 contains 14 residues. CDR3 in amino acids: CASSFSDLNQPQHF. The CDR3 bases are TGTGCCAGCAGCTTCAGCGATCTCAATCAGCCCCAGCATTTT.

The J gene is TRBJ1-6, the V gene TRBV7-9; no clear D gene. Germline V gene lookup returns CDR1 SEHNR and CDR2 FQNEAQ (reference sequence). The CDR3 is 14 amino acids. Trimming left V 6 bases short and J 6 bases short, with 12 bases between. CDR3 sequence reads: CASRPGTLNSPLHF. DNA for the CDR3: TGTGCCAGCAGACCCGGAACTCTTAATTCACCCCTCCACTTT.

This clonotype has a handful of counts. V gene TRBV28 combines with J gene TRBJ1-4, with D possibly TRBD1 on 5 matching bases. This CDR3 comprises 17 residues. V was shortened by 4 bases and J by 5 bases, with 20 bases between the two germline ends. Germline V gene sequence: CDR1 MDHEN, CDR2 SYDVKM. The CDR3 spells CASSSRTHGTANEKLFF. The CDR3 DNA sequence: TGTGCCAGCAGTTCAAGAACTCACGGGACTGCGAATGAAAAACTGTTTTTT.

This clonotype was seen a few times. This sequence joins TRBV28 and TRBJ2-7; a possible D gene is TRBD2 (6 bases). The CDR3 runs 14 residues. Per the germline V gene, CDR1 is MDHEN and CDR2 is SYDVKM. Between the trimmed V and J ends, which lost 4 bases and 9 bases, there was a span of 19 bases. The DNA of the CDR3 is TGTGCCAGCAGTTATTCCGGGGGAGCCCTGGGGCAGTACTTC. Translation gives CASSYSGGALGQYF.

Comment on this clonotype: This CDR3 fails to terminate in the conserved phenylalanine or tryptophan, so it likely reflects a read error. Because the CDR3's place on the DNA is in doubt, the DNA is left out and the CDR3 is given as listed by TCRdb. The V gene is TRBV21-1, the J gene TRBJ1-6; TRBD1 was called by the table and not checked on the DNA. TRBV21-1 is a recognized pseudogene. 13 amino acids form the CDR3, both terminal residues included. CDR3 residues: CASSWGRKLPLHS.

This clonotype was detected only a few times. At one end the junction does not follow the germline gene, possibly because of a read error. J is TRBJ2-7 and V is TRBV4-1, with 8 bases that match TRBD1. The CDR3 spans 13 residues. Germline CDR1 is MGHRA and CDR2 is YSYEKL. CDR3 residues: CASSEDRGYEQYF. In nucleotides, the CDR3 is TGCGCCAGCAGCGAAGACAGGGGTTACGAGCAGTACTTC.

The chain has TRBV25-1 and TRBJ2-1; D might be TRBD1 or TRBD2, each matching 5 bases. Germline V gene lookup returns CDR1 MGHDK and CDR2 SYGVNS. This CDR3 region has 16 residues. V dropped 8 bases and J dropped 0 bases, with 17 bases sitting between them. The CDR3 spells CASAGTASYSYNEQFF. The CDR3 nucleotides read TGTGCCAGCGCCGGGACCGCTAGCTACTCCTACAATGAGCAGTTCTTC.

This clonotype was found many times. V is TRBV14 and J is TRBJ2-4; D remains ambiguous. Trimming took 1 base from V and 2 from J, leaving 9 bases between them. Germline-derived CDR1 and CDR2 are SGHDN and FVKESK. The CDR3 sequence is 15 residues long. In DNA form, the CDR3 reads TGTGCCAGCAGCCAAGTTGGGTCATCCAAAAACATTCAGTACTTC. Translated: CASSQVGSSKNIQYF.

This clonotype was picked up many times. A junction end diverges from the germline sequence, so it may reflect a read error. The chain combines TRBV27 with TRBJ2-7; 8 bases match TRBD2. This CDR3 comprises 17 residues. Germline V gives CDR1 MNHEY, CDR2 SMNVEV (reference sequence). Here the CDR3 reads CASSLAPRTSFSDEQYF. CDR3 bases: TGTGCCAGCAGTTTAGCCCCCCGGACTAGCTTCTCCGACGAGCAGTACTTC.

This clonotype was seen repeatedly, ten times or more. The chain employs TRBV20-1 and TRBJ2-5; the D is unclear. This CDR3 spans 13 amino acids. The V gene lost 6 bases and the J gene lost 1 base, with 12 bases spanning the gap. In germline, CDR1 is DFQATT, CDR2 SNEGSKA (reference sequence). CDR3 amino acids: CSASVGVQETQYF. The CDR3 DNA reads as TGCAGTGCCTCAGTTGGCGTCCAAGAGACCCAGTACTTC.

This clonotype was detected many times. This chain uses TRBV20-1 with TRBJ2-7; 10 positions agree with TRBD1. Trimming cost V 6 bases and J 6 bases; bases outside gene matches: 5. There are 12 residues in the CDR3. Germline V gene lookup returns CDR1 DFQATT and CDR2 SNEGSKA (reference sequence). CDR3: CSAPDRGSEQYF. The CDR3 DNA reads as TGCAGTGCCCCGGACAGGGGGAGCGAGCAGTACTTC.

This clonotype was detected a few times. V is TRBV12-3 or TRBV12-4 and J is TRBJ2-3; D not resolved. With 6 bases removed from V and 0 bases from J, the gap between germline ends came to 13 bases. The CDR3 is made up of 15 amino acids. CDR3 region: CASSSSRASTDTQYF. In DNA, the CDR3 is TGTGCCAGCAGCTCGTCCCGGGCGAGCACAGATACGCAGTATTTT.

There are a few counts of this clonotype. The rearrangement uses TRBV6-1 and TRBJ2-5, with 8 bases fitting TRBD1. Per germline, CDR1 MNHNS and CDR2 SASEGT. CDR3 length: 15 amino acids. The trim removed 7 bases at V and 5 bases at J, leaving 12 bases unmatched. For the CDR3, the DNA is TGTGCCAGCACCACCGGACAGGGCTTTGGGGAGACCCAGTACTTC. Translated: CASTTGQGFGETQYF.

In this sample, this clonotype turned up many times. The CDR3 sequence is CASSLNSNYGYTF. The DNA for the CDR3 is TGTGCCAGCAGCTTGAACAGCAACTATGGCTACACCTTC. The chain is built from TRBV7-9 and TRBJ1-2; D is unresolved. V lost 3 bases to trimming and J lost 2 bases, with 7 bases between them. Germline-derived CDR1 and CDR2 are SEHNR and FQNEAQ (reference sequence). The CDR3 runs to 13 residues.

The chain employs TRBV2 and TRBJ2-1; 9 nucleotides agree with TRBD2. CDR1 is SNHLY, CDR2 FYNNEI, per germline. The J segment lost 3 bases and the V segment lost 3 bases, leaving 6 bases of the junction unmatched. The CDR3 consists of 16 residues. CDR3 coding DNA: TGTGCCAGCAGTGAGATAGCGGGAGCGTTCTACAATGAGCAGTTCTTC. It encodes CASSEIAGAFYNEQFF.

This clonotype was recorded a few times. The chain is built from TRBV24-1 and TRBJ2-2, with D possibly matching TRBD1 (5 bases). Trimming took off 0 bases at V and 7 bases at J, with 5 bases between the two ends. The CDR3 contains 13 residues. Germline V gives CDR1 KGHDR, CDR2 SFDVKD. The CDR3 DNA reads TGTGCCACCAGTGATTTGAGGGGCGGGGAGCTGTTTTTT. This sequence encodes CATSDLRGGELFF.

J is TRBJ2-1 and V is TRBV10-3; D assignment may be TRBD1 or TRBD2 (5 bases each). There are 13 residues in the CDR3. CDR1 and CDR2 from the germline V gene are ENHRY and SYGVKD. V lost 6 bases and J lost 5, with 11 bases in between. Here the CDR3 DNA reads TGTGCCATCAGAACCGGGACCCACAATGAGCAGTTCTTC. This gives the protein CAIRTGTHNEQFF.

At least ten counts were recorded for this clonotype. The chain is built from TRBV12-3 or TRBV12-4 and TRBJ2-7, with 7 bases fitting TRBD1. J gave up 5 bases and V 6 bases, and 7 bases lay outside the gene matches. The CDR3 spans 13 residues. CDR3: CASRDGTAHEQYF. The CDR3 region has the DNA TGTGCCAGCAGAGATGGGACAGCCCACGAGCAGTACTTC.

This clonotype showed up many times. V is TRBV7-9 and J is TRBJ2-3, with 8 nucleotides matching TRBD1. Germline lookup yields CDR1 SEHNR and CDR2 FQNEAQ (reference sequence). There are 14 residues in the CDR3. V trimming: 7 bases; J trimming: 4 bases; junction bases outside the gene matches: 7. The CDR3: CASKLTGGPDTQYF. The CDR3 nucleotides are TGTGCCAGCAAACTTACAGGGGGGCCAGATACGCAGTATTTT.

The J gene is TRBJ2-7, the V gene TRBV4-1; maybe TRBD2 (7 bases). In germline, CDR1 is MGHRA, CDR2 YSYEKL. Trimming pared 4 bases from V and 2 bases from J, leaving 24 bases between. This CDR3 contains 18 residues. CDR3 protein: CASSRDTAGLGGTYEQYF. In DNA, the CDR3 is TGCGCCAGCAGCCGGGATACAGCGGGACTGGGGGGCACCTACGAGCAGTACTTC.

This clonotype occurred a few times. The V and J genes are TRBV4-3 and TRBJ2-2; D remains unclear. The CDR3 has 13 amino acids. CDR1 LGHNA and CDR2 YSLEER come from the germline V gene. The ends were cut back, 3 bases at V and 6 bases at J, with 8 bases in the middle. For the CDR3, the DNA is TGCGCCAGCAGCCACCGTTCACCCGGGGAGCTGTTTTTT. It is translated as CASSHRSPGELFF.